This T cell receptor beta chain was identified during a study of shared clonotypes between healthy human individuals. Study-level points and caveats: A few donors had about 5.1% of their naive CD4 clonotypes in common.

Germline-derived CDR1 and CDR2 are SGHNT and YENEEA. The CDR3 consists of 13 residues. V was shortened by 4 bases and J by 7 bases, with 10 bases between the two germline ends. A remark on this clone: No antigen is known for it.

In the authors' workflow: ImmunoSEQ output lacked quality scores and full-length reads, limiting matched filtering. Profiled with immunoSEQ multiplex PCR; TCRdb holds only in-frame clones, not every one. V and J calls plus clone size are reproduced from that table; the DNA served to infer D and trimming. Of some 500,000 clones detected, approximately 95% appear once; the ten largest clones hold about 0.06%. Sequencing was performed on naive CD4+ T cells sorted from blood. Subset noted: CD45RA+ positively selected. The V call is TRBV11-3, the J call TRBJ2-2; D is unresolved. This TCR derives from a woman aged 25-40 years in good health. The CDR3 region has the DNA TGTGCCAGCAGCTCAAGCATGGGCGGGGAGCTGTTTTTT. Residues: CASSSSMGGELFF.